These 26 T cell receptor beta chains were all obtained from the same sample, sequenced in a study of cytomegalovirus exposure and HLA in healthy donors. 60 Vbeta and 13 Jbeta primers were used in PCR. The assay was immunoSEQ multiplex PCR, and TCRdb's table has in-frame clones only and misses some. The table has around 100,000 clones, around four fifths seen once. The sequenced material came from PBMCs. The receptor source for this set is a female donor in good health and CMV-seropositive.

V and J are TRBV12-5 and TRBJ2-3; weak D call: TRBD2 (5 bases). Germline assignment: CDR1 LGHNT and CDR2 FRNRAP. CDR3 size: 14 residues. The V and J ends lost 7 bases and 1 base respectively, with 12 bases between them. CDR3 bases: TGTGCTAGTGCAGCGGAACCGGGCACAGATACGCAGTATTTT. It is translated as CASAAEPGTDTQYF. Based on the CDR3 plus reference TRBV12-5 and TRBJ2-3, the full variable domain is DARVTQTPRHKVTEMGQEVTMRCQPILGHNTVFWYRQTMMQGLELLAYFRNRAPLDDSGMPKDRFSAEMPDATLATLKIQPSEPRDSAVYFCASAAEPGTDTQYFGPGTRLTVL.

The V gene is TRBV5-4, the J gene TRBJ2-5, with 7 bases identical to TRBD1. V shed 0 bases and J 2 bases; nucleotides not matched to a gene: 10. The V gene's germline CDR1 is SGHNT and CDR2 YYREEE (reference sequence). The CDR3 length is 17 residues. The CDR3 DNA reads TGTGCCAGCAGCTTGGCTTTATCCCCGGGACAGCAAGAGACCCAGTACTTC. This gives the protein CASSLALSPGQQETQYF.

The rearrangement uses TRBV6-4 and TRBJ1-5; perhaps TRBD1 as D (6 bases). This CDR3 contains 14 residues. Germline V gene sequence: CDR1 MRHNA, CDR2 SNTAGT. V lost 5 bases, J lost 7 bases, and 15 bases lay in between. The CDR3: CASSTFQGSQPQHF. CDR3 bases: TGTGCCAGCAGTACCTTCCAGGGGAGCCAGCCCCAGCATTTT.

The V and J genes are TRBV5-6 and TRBJ1-1; D is uncertain. V lost 6 bases and J lost 5, with 8 bases in between. The CDR3 is made up of 11 amino acids. The germline CDR1 and CDR2 sequences are SGHDT and YYEEEE. CDR3 nucleotide sequence: TGTGCCAGCACCCTCGGGACTGAAGCTTTCTTT. Translated, it gives CASTLGTEAFF.

This chain joins TRBV6-1 and TRBJ2-3, with D possibly TRBD2 on 6 matching bases. The germline V gene has CDR1 MNHNS and CDR2 SASEGT. Trimming left V 0 bases short and J 6 bases short, with 13 bases between. This CDR3 comprises 15 residues. As DNA, the CDR3 is TGTGCCAGCAGTGAAGCAGTTGCAGGAGGGGATACGCAGTATTTT. Translation: CASSEAVAGGDTQYF.

This clone came up once. The chain carries TRBV28 and TRBJ1-5; D is ambiguous. The germline gives CDR1 MDHEN, CDR2 SYDVKM. Trimming pared 2 bases from V and 9 bases from J, leaving 8 bases between. The CDR3 has 12 residues. The CDR3 DNA is TGTGCCAGCAGTTTAATCTGGAGGCCCCAGCATTTT. This sequence encodes CASSLIWRPQHF.

The chain recombines TRBV25-1 with TRBJ1-6, with D perhaps matching TRBD1 (6 bases). V was pared by 6 bases and J by 0 bases, with 18 bases between. This CDR3 spans 18 amino acids. Germline CDR1 MGHDK, CDR2 SYGVNS. CDR3 sequence: CASRGDIWFSSYNSPLHF. The CDR3 DNA reads TGTGCCAGCAGGGGGGACATTTGGTTTAGCTCCTATAATTCACCCCTCCACTTT.

The chain uses TRBV9 and TRBJ2-7; 12 bases agree with TRBD2. The CDR3 spans 18 residues. Germline values: CDR1 SGDLS, CDR2 YYNGEE. The V segment lost 0 bases and the J segment 5 bases; nucleotides outside the gene matches: 12. CDR3 DNA: TGTGCCAGCAGCGTAGGGGCTGGGGGGGGACTAGCGGGTCACGAGCAGTACTTC. It specifies CASSVGAGGGLAGHEQYF.

V and J are TRBV2 and TRBJ2-7, with D perhaps matching TRBD2 (6 bases). CDR3 length: 11 residues. The germline gives CDR1 SNHLY, CDR2 FYNNEI. Trimming removed 7 bases from V and 4 bases from J, with 8 bases in between. This chain's CDR3 is CASMGGYEQYF. The CDR3 coding sequence is TGTGCCAGCATGGGGGGATACGAGCAGTACTTC.

The V call is TRBV6-1, the J call TRBJ1-2, with 10 bases matching TRBD1. V was clipped by 5 bases and J by 8 bases; unmatched bases: 8. This CDR3 region has 14 residues. CDR1 MNHNS and CDR2 SASEGT come from the germline V gene. CDR3 protein: CASSRSGTGEGYTF. The CDR3 DNA reads TGTGCCAGCAGTCGTTCCGGGACAGGGGAAGGCTACACCTTC.

This CDR3 is CASSLGLGNFPYEQYF. The CDR3 DNA sequence: TGTGCCAGCAGCTTAGGTCTAGGCAACTTCCCCTACGAGCAGTACTTC. The chain couples TRBV7-2 to TRBJ2-7; D not certain. This CDR3 spans 16 amino acids. Germline CDR1 and CDR2: SGHTA and FQGNSA. Trimming left V 1 base short and J 2 bases short, with 15 bases between.

V usage is TRBV6-1 and J usage is TRBJ1-3; D call uncertain. The CDR3 has 20 residues. The germline gives CDR1 MNHNS, CDR2 SASEGT. Trimming removed 1 base from V and 1 base from J, with 23 bases in between. CDR3 nucleotides: TGTGCCAGCAGTGAAGAGCTTACGGGTTTGAGAGTACGATCTGGAAACACCATATATTTT. It encodes CASSEELTGLRVRSGNTIYF.

This clone showed up just once. The V call is TRBV25-1, the J call TRBJ2-5; weak D call: TRBD1 (5 bases). Near its end, the DNA agrees better with TRBJ2-7, so the J call may be wrong. The CDR3 spans 14 residues. Germline assignment: CDR1 MGHDK and CDR2 SYGVNS. The CDR3 nucleotides read TGTGCCAGCAGTGATGCAGGGTCGAGGTACGAGCAGTACTTC. Protein sequence: CASSDAGSRYEQYF.

The chain couples TRBV5-6 to TRBJ1-2; D possibly corresponds to TRBD1 (5 bases). The ends were cut back, 3 bases at V and 2 bases at J, with 14 bases in the middle. This CDR3 region has 15 residues. Germline V gene lookup returns CDR1 SGHDT and CDR2 YYEEEE. The CDR3, as DNA: TGTGCCAGCAGCTCAATTCAGGGAACCAACTATGGCTACACCTTC. Residues: CASSSIQGTNYGYTF.

The V gene is TRBV5-6, the J gene TRBJ2-7; 11 nucleotides line up with TRBD1. V shed 3 bases and J 7 bases; nucleotides not matched to a gene: 9. Per the germline V gene, CDR1 is SGHDT and CDR2 is YYEEEE. The CDR3 runs 15 residues. The CDR3, as DNA: TGTGCCAGCAGCTCACCCGGGACAGGGGGAATAGAGCAGTACTTC. Translated: CASSSPGTGGIEQYF.

As for this clone: One end of the junction does not line up with germline, which may come from a read error. This chain joins TRBV28 and TRBJ2-1; TRBD1 might be the D (5 bases). CDR1 is MDHEN, CDR2 SYDVKM, per germline. The CDR3 sequence is 11 residues long. CDR3 nucleotides: TGTGCCAGCACCTCGCAGGGTATCGAGCTCTTC. Its protein is CASTSQGIELF.

The chain joins TRBV5-1 to TRBJ2-3, with 10 bases fitting TRBD2. Trimming took 1 base from V and 0 from J; bases not matched to a gene: 11. Germline V CDR1 and CDR2: SGHRS, YFSETQ. CDR3 length: 19 residues. The DNA of the CDR3 is TGCGCCAGCAGCTTGTTAGCTAGCGGGAGAGGAGGAAGCACAGATACGCAGTATTTT. Amino acid sequence: CASSLLASGRGGSTDTQYF.

The V call is TRBV19, the J call TRBJ1-1; tentative D call: TRBD1 (6 bases). V lost 3 bases, J lost 8 bases, and 7 bases lay in between. CDR1 and CDR2 (germline): LNHDA, SQIVND (reference sequence). The CDR3 has 11 residues. The chain's CDR3 is CASSMGTEAFF. In DNA form, the CDR3 reads TGTGCCAGTAGTATGGGGACAGAAGCTTTCTTT. The full variable domain, in which reference TRBV19 and TRBJ1-1 provide the parts outside the CDR3, is DGGITQSPKYLFRKEGQNVTLSCEQNLNHDAMYWYRQDPGQGLRLIYYSQIVNDFQKGDIAEGYSVSREKKESFPLTVTSAQKNPTAFYLCASSMGTEAFFGQGTRLTVV.

The J gene is TRBJ2-5, the V gene TRBV28; D may be TRBD1 (6 bases). Trimming removed 4 bases from V and 3 bases from J, with 15 bases in between. The germline V gene has CDR1 MDHEN and CDR2 SYDVKM. CDR3 length equals 15 residues. CDR3 DNA sequence: TGTGCCAGCAGTTCCAGGACAGCGACCGAAGAGACCCAGTACTTC. It translates to CASSSRTATEETQYF.

The chain joins TRBV23-1 to TRBJ1-3; TRBD1 agrees at 7 bases. TRBV23-1 is filed as an ORF, its function uncertain. Losses at the gene ends were 0 bases for V and 7 bases for J; bases not matched to a gene: 18. The CDR3 is 19 residues long. CDR3 sequence reads: CASSQSPGPVAPRGNTIYF. CDR3 DNA sequence: TGCGCCAGCAGTCAATCTCCCGGCCCAGTTGCGCCCAGGGGGAACACCATATATTTT.

This chain links TRBV7-2 with TRBJ1-5; D not certain. This CDR3 is 17 amino acids long. V shed 1 base and J shed 2 bases, with 15 bases lying between them. Germline CDR1 reads SGHTA; CDR2 reads FQGNSA. CDR3 bases: TGTGCCAGCAGCTTAGGGGCCGCGGGGTTGGGCAATCAGCCCCAGCATTTT. Amino acid sequence: CASSLGAAGLGNQPQHF.

The chain couples TRBV13 to TRBJ2-1; 7 bases are a match to TRBD2. V lost 2 bases, J lost 0 bases, and 4 bases stayed unmatched. This CDR3 has 16 amino acids. The germline CDR1 and CDR2 sequences are PRHDT and FYEKMQ (reference sequence). The CDR3 is CASSLRRGSSYNEQFF. CDR3 DNA sequence: TGTGCCAGCAGCTTACGGCGGGGGAGCTCCTACAATGAGCAGTTCTTC.

The V gene is TRBV11-1, the J gene TRBJ1-1; D remains ambiguous. Germline CDR1 reads SGHAT; CDR2 reads FQDESV (reference sequence). Trimming took off 1 base at V and 11 bases at J, with 14 bases between the two ends. The CDR3 contains 13 residues. CDR3 region: CASSLGEGSGAFF. For the CDR3, the DNA is TGTGCCAGCAGCTTAGGGGAGGGAAGCGGCGCTTTCTTT. Supplemented by reference TRBV11-1 and TRBJ1-1, the full variable domain reads EAEVAQSPRYKITEKSQAVAFWCDPISGHATLYWYRQILGQGPELLVQFQDESVVDDSQLPKDRFSAERLKGVDSTLKIQPAELGDSAMYLCASSLGEGSGAFFGQGTRLTVV.

The chain links TRBV7-2 to TRBJ2-7; D not resolved. With 5 bases removed from V and 2 bases from J, the gap between germline ends came to 4 bases. The CDR3 spans 11 residues. Germline CDR1 reads SGHTA; CDR2 reads FQGNSA. DNA of the CDR3: TGTGCCAGCAGCCCCGCCTACGAGCAGTACTTC. Translating gives CASSPAYEQYF.

The chain combines TRBV5-4 with TRBJ2-1; D may be TRBD2 (5 bases). Germline CDR1 SGHNT, CDR2 YYREEE (reference sequence). The V end lost 4 bases, the J end lost 4 bases, and 15 bases lay between the germline ends. CDR3 size: 15 residues. CDR3 amino acids: CASSPPGREYNEQFF. Written as DNA, the CDR3 is TGTGCCAGCAGCCCGCCTGGAAGGGAGTACAATGAGCAGTTCTTC.

J is TRBJ1-5 and V is TRBV6-6; D possibly corresponds to TRBD1 (5 bases). This CDR3 spans 16 amino acids. Deletions cut 6 bases from V and 0 bases from J, with 15 bases between. The germline V gene encodes CDR1 MNHNY and CDR2 SVGAGI (reference sequence). CDR3 sequence (DNA): TGTGCCAGCAGCCCCGCCAGGGACTATAGCAATCAGCCCCAGCATTTT. The encoded protein is CASSPARDYSNQPQHF.